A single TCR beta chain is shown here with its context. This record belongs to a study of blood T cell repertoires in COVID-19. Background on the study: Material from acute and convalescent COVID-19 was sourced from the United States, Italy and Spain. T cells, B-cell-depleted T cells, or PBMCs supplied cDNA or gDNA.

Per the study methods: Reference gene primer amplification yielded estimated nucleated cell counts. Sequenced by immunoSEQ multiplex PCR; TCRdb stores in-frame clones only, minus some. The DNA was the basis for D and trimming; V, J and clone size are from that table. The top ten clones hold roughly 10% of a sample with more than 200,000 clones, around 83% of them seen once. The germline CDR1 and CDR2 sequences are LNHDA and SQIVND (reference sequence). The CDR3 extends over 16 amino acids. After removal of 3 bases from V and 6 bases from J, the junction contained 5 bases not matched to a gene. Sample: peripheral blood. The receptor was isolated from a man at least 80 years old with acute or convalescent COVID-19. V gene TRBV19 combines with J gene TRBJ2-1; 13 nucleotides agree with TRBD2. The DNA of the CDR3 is TGTGCCAGTAGTATCATAGGGACTAGCGGGGCCAATGAGCAGTTCTTC. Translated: CASSIIGTSGANEQFF.